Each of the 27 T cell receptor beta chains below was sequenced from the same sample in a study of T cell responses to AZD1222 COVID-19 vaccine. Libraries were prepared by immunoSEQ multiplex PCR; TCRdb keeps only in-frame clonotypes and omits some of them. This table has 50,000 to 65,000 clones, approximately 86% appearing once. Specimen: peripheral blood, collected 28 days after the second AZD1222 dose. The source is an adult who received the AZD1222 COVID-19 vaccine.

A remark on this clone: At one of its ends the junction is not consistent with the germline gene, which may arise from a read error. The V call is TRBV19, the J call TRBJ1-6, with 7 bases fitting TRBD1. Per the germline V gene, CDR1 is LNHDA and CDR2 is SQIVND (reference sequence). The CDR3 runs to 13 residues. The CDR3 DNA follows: TGTGCCAGTAGTATAAGTAGAGCGGACAGGCTCGAATTT. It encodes CASSISRADRLEF. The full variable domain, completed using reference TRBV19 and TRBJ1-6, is DGGITQSPKYLFRKEGQNVTLSCEQNLNHDAMYWYRQDPGQGLRLIYYSQIVNDFQKGDIAEGYSVSREKKESFPLTVTSAQKNPTAFYLCASSISRADRLEFGNGTRLTVT.

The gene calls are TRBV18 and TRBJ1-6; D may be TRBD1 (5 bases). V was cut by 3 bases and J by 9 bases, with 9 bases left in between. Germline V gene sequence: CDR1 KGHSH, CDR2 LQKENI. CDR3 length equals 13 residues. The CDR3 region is CASSPRGGSPLHF. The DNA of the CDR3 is TGTGCCAGCTCACCCCGGGGGGGTTCACCCCTCCACTTT.

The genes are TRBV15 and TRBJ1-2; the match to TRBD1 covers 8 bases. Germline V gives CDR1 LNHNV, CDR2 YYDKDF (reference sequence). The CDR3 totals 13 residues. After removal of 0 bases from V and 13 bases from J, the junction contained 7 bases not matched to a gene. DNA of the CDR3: TGTGCCACCAGCAGAGATGGGCAGGGGGCAAGCACCTTC. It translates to CATSRDGQGASTF.

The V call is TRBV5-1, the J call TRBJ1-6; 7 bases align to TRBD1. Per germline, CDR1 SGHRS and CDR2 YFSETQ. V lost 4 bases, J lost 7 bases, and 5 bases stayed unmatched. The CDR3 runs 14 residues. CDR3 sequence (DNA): TGCGCCAGCAGCAGAGGGGGCGTCAATTCACCCCTCCACTTT. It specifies CASSRGGVNSPLHF.

This CDR3 is CASSNQVNYGYTF. The CDR3 DNA reads as TGTGCCAGCAGTAACCAAGTTAACTATGGCTACACCTTC. This chain links TRBV2 with TRBJ1-2; D remains unclear. Germline V lookup: CDR1 SNHLY, CDR2 FYNNEI. This CDR3 contains 13 residues. V was pared by 5 bases and J by 1 base, with 8 bases between.

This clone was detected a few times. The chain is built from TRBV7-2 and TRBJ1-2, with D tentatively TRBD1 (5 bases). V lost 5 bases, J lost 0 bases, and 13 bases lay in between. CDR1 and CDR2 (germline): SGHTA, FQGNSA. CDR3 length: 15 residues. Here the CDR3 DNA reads TGTGCCAGCAGCACTAGACAGACAGCTAACTATGGCTACACCTTC. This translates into CASSTRQTANYGYTF.

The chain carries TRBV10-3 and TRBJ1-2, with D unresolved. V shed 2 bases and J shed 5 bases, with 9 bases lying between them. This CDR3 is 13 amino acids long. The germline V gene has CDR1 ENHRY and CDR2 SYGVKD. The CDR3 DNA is TGTGCCATCAGTGAGAACCCTATTTATGGCTACACCTTC. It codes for CAISENPIYGYTF.

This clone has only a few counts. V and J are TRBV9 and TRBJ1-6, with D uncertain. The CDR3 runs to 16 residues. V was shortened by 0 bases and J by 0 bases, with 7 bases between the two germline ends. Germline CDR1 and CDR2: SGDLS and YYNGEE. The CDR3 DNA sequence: TGTGCCAGCAGCGTAGGAGGGAGCTCCTATAATTCACCCCTCCACTTT. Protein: CASSVGGSSYNSPLHF.

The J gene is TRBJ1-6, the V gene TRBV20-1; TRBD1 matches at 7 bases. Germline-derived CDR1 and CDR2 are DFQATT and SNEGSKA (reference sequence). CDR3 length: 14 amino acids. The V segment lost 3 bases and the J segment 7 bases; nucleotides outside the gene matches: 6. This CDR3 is CSASRTGENSPLHF. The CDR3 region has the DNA TGCAGTGCTAGTAGGACAGGCGAGAATTCACCCCTCCACTTT.

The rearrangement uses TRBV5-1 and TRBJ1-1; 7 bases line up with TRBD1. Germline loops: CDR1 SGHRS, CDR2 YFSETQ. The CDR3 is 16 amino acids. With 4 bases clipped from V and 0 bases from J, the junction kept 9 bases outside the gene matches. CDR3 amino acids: CASSPTSGQLNTEAFF. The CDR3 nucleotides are TGCGCCAGCAGCCCAACCTCGGGACAGCTGAACACTGAAGCTTTCTTT.

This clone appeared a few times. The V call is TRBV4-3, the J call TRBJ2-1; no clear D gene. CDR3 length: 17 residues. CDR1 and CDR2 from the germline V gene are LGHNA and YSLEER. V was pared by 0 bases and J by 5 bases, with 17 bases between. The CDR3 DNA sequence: TGCGCCAGCAGCCAAGATGTTGTAGCCCGGCCCCACAATGAGCAGTTCTTC. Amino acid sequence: CASSQDVVARPHNEQFF.

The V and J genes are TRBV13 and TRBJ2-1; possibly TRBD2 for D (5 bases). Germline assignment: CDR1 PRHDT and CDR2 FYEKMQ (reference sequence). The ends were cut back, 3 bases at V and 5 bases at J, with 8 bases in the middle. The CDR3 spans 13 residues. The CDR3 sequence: CASSLGVDNEQFF. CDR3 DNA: TGTGCCAGCAGCTTGGGAGTAGACAATGAGCAGTTCTTC. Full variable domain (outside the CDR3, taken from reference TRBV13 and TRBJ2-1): AAGVIQSPRHLIKEKRETATLKCYPIPRHDTVYWYQQGPGQDPQFLISFYEKMQSDKGSIPDRFSAQQFSDYHSELNMSSLELGDSALYFCASSLGVDNEQFFGPGTRLTVL.

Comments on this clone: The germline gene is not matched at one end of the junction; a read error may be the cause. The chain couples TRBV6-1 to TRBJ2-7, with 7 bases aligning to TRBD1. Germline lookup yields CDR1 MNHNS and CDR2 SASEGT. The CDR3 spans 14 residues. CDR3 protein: CASREVQGLDEQYF. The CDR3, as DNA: TGTGCCAGCAGAGAAGTACAGGGGTTGGACGAGCAGTACTTC.

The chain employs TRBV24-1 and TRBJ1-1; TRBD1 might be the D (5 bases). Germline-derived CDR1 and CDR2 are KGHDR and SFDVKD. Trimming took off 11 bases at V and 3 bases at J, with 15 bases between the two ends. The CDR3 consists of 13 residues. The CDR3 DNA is TGTGCCAGCATGCAGGGAAAGGACACTGAAGCTTTCTTT. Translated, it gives CASMQGKDTEAFF.

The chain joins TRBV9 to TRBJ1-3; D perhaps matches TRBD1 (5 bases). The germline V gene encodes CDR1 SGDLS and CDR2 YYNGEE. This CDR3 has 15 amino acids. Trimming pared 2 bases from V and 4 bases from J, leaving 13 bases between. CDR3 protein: CASSVGREGGNTIYF. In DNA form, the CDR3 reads TGTGCCAGCAGCGTGGGGCGAGAGGGAGGAAACACCATATATTTT.

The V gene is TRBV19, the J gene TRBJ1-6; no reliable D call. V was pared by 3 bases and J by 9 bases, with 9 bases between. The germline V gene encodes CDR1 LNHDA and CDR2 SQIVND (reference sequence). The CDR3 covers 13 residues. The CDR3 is CASSILGSSPLHF. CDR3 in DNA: TGTGCCAGTAGTATCCTCGGCTCTTCACCCCTCCACTTT.

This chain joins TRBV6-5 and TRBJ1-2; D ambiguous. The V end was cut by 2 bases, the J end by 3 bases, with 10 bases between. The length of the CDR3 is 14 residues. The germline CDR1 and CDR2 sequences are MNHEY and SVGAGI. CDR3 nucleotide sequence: TGTGCCAGCAGTTACGGTGGGCAGCACTATGGCTACACCTTC. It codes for CASSYGGQHYGYTF.

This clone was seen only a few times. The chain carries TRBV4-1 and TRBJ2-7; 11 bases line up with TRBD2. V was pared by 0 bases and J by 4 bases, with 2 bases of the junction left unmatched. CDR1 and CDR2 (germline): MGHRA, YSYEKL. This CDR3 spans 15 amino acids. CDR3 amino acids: CASSQDLAGGYEQYF. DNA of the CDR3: TGCGCCAGCAGCCAAGACTTAGCGGGAGGGTACGAGCAGTACTTC.

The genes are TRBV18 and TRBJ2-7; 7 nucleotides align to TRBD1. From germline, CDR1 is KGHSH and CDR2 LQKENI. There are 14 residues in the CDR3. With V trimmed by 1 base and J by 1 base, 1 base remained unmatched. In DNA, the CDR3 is TGTGCCAGCTCACCACAGGGGGCTTCCTACGAGCAGTACTTC. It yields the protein CASSPQGASYEQYF.

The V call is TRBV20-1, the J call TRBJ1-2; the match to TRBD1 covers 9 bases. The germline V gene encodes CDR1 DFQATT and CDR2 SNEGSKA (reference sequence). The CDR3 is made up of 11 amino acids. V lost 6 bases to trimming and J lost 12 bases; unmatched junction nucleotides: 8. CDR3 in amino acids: CSAGTGYGNTF. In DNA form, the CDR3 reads TGCAGTGCCGGGACAGGGTATGGTAACACCTTC.

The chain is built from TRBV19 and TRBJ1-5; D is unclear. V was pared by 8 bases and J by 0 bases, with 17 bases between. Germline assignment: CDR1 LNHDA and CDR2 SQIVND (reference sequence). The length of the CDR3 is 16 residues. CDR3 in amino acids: CASGSGVGNSNQPQHF. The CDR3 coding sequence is TGTGCCAGTGGGAGTGGAGTGGGGAATAGCAATCAGCCCCAGCATTTT.

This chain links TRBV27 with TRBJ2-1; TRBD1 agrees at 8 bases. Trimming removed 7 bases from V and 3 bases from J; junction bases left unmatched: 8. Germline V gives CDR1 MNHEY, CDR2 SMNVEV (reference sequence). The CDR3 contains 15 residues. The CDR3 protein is CASTRDGQGYNEQFF. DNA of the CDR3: TGTGCCAGCACCCGGGACGGACAGGGCTACAATGAGCAGTTCTTC.

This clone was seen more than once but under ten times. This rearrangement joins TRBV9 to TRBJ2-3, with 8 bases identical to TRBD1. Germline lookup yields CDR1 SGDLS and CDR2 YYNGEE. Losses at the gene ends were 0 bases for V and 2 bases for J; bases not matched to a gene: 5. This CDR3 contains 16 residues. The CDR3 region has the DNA TGTGCCAGCAGCGTAGCAGGACAGGGCCTCACAGATACGCAGTATTTT. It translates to CASSVAGQGLTDTQYF.

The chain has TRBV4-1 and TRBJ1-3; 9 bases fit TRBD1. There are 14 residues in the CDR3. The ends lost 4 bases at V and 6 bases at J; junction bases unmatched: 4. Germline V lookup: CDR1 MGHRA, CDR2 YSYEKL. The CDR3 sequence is CASSPGQGKNTIYF. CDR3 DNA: TGCGCCAGCAGCCCGGGACAGGGTAAAAACACCATATATTTT.

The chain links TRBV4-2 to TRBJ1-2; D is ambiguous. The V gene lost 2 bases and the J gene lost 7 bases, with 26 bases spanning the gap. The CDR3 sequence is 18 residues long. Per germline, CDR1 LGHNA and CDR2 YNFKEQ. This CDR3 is CASSQLMMVGRGRAGYTF. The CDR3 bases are TGTGCCAGCAGCCAATTAATGATGGTGGGGAGAGGGCGGGCTGGCTACACCTTC.

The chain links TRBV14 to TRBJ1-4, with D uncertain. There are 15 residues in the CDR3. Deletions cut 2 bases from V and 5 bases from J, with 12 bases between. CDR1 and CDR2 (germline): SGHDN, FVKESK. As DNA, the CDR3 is TGTGCCAGCAGCCAAACCGACACCACCAATGAAAAACTGTTTTTT. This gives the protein CASSQTDTTNEKLFF.

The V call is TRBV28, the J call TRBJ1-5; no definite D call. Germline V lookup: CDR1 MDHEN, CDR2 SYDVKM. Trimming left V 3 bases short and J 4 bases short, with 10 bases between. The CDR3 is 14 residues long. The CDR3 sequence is CASSFSMGNQPQHF. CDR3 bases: TGTGCCAGCAGTTTCTCCATGGGAAATCAGCCCCAGCATTTT.